This TCR beta chain was recorded in a study of blood T cells in healthy people across ages. Whole-study context: When template switching was applied, about one barcoded beta molecule was captured per two T cells. Findings and caveats of the study: There were more naive CD4+ cells and higher diversity in long-lived donors than in aged donors.

Germline CDR1 reads DFQATT; CDR2 reads SNEGSKA (reference sequence). The CDR3 sequence is 11 residues long. Trimming stripped 6 bases from V and 7 bases from J, with 12 bases between. This clonotype has a single count. Its antigen is unknown. Sample-barcoded 5' priming and a J-beta primer mix drove a second PCR of about 6 to 11 cycles. Template switching added a 12-random-nucleotide identifier to every cDNA molecule. Every sample gave at least 3 million paired-end reads containing CDR3. TCRdb analysed the 5' RACE reads with MiXCR anew, one entry per CDR3 protein. Of some 1.5 million distinct CDR3 sequences in the sample, 28% were seen once.

The chain links TRBV20-1 to TRBJ1-2; D is unresolved. Sequencing was done on a sample of blood. This sequence was found in a woman in her thirties in good health. The CDR3 bases are TGCAGTGCCCCCGGGAGTTTTGGCTACACCTTC. Translating gives CSAPGSFGYTF.